This T cell receptor (beta chain) was retrieved from a study of blood T cell repertoires in COVID-19. Authors' processing steps: Amplification of reference gene primers provided the estimated nucleated cell counts. Data came from immunoSEQ multiplex PCR; TCRdb stores just in-frame clones and leaves some out. The DNA gave D and trimming, while V, J and clone size come from that table. The sample shows about 58,000 clones, roughly 80% of them seen only once. Input material: peripheral blood. The sequence derives from a man aged 50-60 years with COVID-19, enrolled during active disease.

The CDR3 protein is CASSREGRQGLGEQYF. CDR3 sequence (DNA): TGTGCCAGCAGCCGAGAGGGGAGACAGGGACTTGGAGAGCAGTACTTC. This sequence joins TRBV14 and TRBJ2-7; TRBD1 is a possible D gene (7 bases). Germline-derived CDR1 and CDR2 are SGHDN and FVKESK. The CDR3 covers 16 residues. Trimming removed 4 bases from V and 7 bases from J, with 23 bases in between.